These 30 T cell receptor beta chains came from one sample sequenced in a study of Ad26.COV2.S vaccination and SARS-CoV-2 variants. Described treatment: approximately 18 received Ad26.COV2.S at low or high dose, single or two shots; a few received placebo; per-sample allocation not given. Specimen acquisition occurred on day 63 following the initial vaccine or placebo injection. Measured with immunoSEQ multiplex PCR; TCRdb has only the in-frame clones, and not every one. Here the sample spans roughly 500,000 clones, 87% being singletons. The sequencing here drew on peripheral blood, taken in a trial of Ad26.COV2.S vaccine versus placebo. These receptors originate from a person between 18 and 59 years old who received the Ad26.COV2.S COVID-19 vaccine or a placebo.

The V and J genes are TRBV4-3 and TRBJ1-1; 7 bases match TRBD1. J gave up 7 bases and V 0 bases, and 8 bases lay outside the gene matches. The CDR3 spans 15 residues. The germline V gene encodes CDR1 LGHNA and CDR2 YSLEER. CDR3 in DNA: TGCGCCAGCAGCCAAGACTTTAAGGGGGCTAGTGAAGCTTTCTTT. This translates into CASSQDFKGASEAFF.

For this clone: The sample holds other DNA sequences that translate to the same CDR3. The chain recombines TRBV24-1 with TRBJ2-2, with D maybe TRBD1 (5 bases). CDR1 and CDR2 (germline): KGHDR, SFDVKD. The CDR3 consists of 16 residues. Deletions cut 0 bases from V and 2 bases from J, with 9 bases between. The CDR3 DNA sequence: TGTGCCACCAGTGATTTGGGCAGGGCTAACACCGGGGAGCTGTTTTTT. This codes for CATSDLGRANTGELFF.

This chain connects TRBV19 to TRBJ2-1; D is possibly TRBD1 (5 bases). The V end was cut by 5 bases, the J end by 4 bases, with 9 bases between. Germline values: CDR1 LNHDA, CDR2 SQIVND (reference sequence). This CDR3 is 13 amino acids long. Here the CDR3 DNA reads TGTGCCAGTAGTTTAACAGGTTACAATGAGCAGTTCTTC. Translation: CASSLTGYNEQFF.

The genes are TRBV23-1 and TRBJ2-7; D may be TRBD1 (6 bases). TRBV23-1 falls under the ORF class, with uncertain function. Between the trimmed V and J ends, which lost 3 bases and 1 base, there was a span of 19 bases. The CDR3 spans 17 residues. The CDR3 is CASSHPYGGHSSYEQYF. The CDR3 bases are TGCGCCAGCAGTCATCCATATGGGGGACACTCTTCCTACGAGCAGTACTTC.

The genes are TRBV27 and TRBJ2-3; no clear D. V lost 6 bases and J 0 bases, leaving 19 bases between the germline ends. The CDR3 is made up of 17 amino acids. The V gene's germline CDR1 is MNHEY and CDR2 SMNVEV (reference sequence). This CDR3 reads CASRRKHPIASTDTQYF. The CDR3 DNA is TGTGCCAGCAGGCGAAAGCATCCCATAGCTAGCACAGATACGCAGTATTTT.

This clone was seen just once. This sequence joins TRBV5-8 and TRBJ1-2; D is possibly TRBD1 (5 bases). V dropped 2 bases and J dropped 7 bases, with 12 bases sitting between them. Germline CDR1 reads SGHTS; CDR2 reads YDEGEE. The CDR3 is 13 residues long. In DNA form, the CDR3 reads TGTGCCAGCAGCTTCAGGACTGACAGTGGCTACACCTTC. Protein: CASSFRTDSGYTF.

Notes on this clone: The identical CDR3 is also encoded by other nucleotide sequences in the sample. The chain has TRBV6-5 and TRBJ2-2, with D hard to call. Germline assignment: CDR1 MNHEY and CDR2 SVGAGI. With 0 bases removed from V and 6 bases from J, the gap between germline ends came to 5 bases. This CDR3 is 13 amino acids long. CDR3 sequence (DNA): TGTGCCAGCAGTTACTCAACGGCCGGGGAGCTGTTTTTT. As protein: CASSYSTAGELFF.

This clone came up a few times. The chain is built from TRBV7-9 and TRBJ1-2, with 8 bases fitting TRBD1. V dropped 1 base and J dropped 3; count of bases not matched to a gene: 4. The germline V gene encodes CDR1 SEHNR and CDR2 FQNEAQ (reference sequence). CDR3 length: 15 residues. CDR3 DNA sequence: TGTGCCAGCAGCTTAGGACAGGGGATTTACTATGGCTACACCTTC. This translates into CASSLGQGIYYGYTF.

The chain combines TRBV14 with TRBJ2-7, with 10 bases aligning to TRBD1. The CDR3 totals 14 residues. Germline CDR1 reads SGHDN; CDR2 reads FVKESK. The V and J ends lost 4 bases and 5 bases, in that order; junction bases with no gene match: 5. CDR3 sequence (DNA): TGTGCCAGCAGCCTCACCGGGACAGGGGACGAGCAGTACTTC. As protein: CASSLTGTGDEQYF.

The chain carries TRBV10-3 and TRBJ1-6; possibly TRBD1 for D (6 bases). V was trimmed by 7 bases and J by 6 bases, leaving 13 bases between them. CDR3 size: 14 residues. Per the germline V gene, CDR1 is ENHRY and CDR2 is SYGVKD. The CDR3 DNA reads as TGTGCCATCACCCAGGGGCACGCTAATTCACCCCTCCACTTT. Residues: CAITQGHANSPLHF.

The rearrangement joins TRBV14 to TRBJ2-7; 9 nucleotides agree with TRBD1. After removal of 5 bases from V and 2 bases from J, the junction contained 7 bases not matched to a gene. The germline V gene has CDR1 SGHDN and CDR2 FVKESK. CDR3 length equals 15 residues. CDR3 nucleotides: TGTGCCAGCAGCTTACAGGGACAGGGCACCTACGAGCAGTACTTC. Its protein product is CASSLQGQGTYEQYF.

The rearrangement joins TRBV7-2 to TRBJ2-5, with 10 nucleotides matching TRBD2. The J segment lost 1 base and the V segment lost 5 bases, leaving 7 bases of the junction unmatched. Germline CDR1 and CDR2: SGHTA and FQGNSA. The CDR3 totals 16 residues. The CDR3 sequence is CASSLLLAGVQETQYF. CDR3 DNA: TGTGCCAGCAGCCTACTCCTAGCGGGAGTCCAAGAGACCCAGTACTTC.

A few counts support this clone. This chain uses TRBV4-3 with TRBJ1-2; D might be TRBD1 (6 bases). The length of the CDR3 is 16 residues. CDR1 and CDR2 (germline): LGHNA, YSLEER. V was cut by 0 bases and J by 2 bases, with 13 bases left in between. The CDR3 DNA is TGCGCCAGCAGCCAAGAGCCGACAGGACACAACTATGGCTACACCTTC. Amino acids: CASSQEPTGHNYGYTF.

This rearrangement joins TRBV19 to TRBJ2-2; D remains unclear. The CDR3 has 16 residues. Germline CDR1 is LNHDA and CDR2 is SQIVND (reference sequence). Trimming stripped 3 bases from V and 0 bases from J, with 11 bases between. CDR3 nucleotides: TGTGCCAGTAGTATTCAAAGGGTCGCGAACACCGGGGAGCTGTTTTTT. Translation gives CASSIQRVANTGELFF.

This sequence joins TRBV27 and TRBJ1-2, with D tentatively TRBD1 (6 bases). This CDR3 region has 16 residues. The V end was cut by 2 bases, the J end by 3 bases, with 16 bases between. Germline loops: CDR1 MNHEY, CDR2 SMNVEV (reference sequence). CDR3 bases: TGTGCCAGCAGTTTACTACTCCAGGGGAAGCACTATGGCTACACCTTC. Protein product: CASSLLLQGKHYGYTF.

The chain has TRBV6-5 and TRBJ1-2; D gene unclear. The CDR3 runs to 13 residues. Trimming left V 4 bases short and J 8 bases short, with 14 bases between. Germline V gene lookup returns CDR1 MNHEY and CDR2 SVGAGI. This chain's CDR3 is CASSSRTLGGYTF. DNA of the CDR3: TGTGCCAGCAGTTCGCGGACCCTCGGGGGCTACACCTTC.

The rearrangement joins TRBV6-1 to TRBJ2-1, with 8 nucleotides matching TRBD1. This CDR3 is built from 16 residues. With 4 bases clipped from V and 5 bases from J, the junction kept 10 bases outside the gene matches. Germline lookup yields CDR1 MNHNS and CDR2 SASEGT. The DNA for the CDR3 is TGTGCCAGCAGTGCATCCCAGGGGGCTCTCAACAATGAGCAGTTCTTC. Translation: CASSASQGALNNEQFF.

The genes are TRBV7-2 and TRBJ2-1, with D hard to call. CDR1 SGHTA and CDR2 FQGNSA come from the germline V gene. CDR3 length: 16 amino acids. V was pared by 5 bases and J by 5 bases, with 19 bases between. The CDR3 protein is CASSLTLDGFHNEQFF. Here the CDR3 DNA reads TGTGCCAGCAGCCTAACTCTCGACGGATTCCACAATGAGCAGTTCTTC.

The CDR3 sequence: CASSQGRRLNEQFF. The CDR3 bases are TGTGCCAGCAGCCAAGGCCGCAGACTTAATGAGCAGTTCTTC. V usage is TRBV3-1 (or the pseudogene TRBV3-2) and J usage is TRBJ2-1; no firm D call. CDR1 is LGHDT, CDR2 YNNKEL, per germline (reference sequence). V was cut by 1 base and J by 7 bases, with 11 bases left in between. The CDR3 extends over 14 amino acids.

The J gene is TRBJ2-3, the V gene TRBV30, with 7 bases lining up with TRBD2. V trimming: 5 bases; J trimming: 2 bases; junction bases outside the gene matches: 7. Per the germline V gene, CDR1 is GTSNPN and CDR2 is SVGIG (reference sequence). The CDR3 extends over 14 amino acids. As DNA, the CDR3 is TGTGCCTGGTCCCCCGGGACTATCACAGATACGCAGTATTTT. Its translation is CAWSPGTITDTQYF. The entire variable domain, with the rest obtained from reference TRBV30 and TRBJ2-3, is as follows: SQTIHQWPATLVQPVGSPLSLECTVEGTSNPNLYWYRQAAGRGLQLLFYSVGIGQISSEVPQNLSASRPQDRQFILSSKKLLLSDSGFYLCAWSPGTITDTQYFGPGTRLTVL.

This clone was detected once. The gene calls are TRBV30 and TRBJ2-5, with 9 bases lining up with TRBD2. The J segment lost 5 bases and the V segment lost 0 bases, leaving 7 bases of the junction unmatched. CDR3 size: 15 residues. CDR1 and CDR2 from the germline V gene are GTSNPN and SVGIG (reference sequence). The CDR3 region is CAWSVLAGGPETQYF. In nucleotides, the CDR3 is TGTGCCTGGAGTGTATTGGCGGGAGGGCCTGAGACCCAGTACTTC.

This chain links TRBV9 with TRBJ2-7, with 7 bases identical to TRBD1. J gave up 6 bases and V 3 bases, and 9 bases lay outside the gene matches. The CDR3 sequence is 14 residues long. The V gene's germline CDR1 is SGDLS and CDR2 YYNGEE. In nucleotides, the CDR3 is TGTGCCAGCAGCGCCGGGACAGATTTTTCCGAGCAGTACTTC. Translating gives CASSAGTDFSEQYF.

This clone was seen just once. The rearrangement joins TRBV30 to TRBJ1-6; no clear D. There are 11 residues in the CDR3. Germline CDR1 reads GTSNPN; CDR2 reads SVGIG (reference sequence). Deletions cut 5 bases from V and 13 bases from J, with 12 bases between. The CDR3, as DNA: TGTGCCTGGGTAATTTCATCTCCCCTCCACTTT. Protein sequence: CAWVISSPLHF.

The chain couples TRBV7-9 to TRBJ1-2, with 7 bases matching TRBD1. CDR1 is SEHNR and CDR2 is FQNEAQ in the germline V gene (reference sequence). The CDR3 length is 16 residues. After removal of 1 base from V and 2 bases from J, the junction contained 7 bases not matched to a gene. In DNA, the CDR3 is TGTGCCAGCAGCTTAGGATCTGGGACAGCGAACTATGGCTACACCTTC. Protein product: CASSLGSGTANYGYTF.

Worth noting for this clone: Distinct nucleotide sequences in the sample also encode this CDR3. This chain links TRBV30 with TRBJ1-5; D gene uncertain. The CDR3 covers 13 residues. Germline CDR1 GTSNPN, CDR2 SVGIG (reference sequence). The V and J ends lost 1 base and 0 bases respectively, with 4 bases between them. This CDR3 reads CAWSAGSNQPQHF. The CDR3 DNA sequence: TGTGCCTGGAGTGCAGGTAGCAATCAGCCCCAGCATTTT.

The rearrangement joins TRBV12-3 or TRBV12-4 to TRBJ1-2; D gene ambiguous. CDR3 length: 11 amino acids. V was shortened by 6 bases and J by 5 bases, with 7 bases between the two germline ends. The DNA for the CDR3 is TGTGCCAGCAGCAGGAAGTATGGCTACACCTTC. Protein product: CASSRKYGYTF.

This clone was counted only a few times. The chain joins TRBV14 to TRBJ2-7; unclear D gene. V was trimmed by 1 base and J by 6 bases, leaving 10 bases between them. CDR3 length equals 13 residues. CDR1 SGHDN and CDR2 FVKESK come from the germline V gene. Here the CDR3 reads CASSQVVGSEQYF. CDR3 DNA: TGTGCCAGCAGCCAAGTGGTCGGATCCGAGCAGTACTTC.

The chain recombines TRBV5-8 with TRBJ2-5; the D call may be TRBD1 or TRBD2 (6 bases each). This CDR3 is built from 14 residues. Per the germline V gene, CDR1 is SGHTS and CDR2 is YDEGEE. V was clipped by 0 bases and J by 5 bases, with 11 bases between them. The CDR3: CASSLVGGPETQYF. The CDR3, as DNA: TGTGCCAGCAGCTTGGTCGGGGGCCCCGAGACCCAGTACTTC.

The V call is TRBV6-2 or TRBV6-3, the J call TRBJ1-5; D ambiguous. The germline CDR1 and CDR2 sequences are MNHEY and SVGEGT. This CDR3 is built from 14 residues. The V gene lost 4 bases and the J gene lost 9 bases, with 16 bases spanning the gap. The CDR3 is CASSSSGGQSPQHF. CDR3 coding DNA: TGTGCCAGCAGTTCGTCCGGCGGTCAATCGCCCCAGCATTTT.

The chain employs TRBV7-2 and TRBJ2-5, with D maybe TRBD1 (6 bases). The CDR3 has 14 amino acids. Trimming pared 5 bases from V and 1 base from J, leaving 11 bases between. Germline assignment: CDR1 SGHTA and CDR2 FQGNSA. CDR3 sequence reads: CASSPGDIQETQYF. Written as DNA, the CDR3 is TGTGCCAGCAGCCCCGGGGACATCCAAGAGACCCAGTACTTC.